The rows below give T cell receptor beta chains drawn from one sample of a study of cytomegalovirus exposure and HLA in healthy donors. The data were produced by immunoSEQ multiplex PCR, yet TCRdb's version contains in-frame clones alone and is incomplete. The sample consists of 130,000 to 150,000 clones, roughly four fifths of them appearing once. The sequenced material came from PBMCs. These receptors were obtained from a woman between 50 and 59 years old in good health and CMV-seronegative. CDR3s include the opening cysteine and the closing phenylalanine or tryptophan. A D gene is named only where the DNA matches it firmly. Clone size, where shown, is once, few, many, or a class for clones that have expanded.

cdr3_nt: TGTGCCAGCAGCATAGACAGGGGGACTGAAGCTTTCTTT; cdr3_aa: CASSIDRGTEAFF; v_call: TRBV7-2; d_call: TRBD1; clone_size: -; j_call: TRBJ1-1
cdr3_nt: TGTGCCAGCCGACACAGGGGGCGATGGGACACTGAAGCTTTCTTT; cdr3_aa: CASRHRGRWDTEAFF; v_call: TRBV19; d_call: TRBD1; clone_size: -; j_call: TRBJ1-1
cdr3_nt: TGTGCCAGCAGCTTAGATAGACAGGGACGATCACCCCTCCACTTT; cdr3_aa: CASSLDRQGRSPLHF; v_call: TRBV5-4; d_call: TRBD1; clone_size: few; j_call: TRBJ1-6
cdr3_nt: TGTGCCAGCAGCTTAGAAGACTCCCACCGGTTGTGCTCAGAGACCCAGTACTTC; cdr3_aa: CASSLEDSHRLCSETQYF; v_call: TRBV11-3; d_call: -; clone_size: -; j_call: TRBJ2-5
cdr3_nt: TGTGCCAGCAGCTTGTTCGCGCGGGAGACCCAGTACTTC; cdr3_aa: CASSLFARETQYF; v_call: TRBV5-8; d_call: -; clone_size: -; j_call: TRBJ2-5
cdr3_nt: TGTGCCAGCAGGGGAGCGGGGGGGGGCACCGGGGAGCTGTTTTTT; cdr3_aa: CASRGAGGGTGELFF; v_call: TRBV6-1; d_call: TRBD2; clone_size: -; j_call: TRBJ2-2
cdr3_nt: TGTGCCAGCAGCCTATTGACAGATACGCAGTATTTT; cdr3_aa: CASSLLTDTQYF; v_call: TRBV7-9; d_call: -; clone_size: -; j_call: TRBJ2-3
cdr3_nt: TGTGCCAGCAGCTTAGCGACAAGAGGGGAGCAGTACTTC; cdr3_aa: CASSLATRGEQYF; v_call: TRBV7-2; d_call: -; clone_size: -; j_call: TRBJ2-7
cdr3_nt: TGCGCCAGCAGCCAACTCGGACAGAATTCACCCCTCCACTTT; cdr3_aa: CASSQLGQNSPLHF; v_call: TRBV4-3; d_call: -; clone_size: -; j_call: TRBJ1-6
cdr3_nt: TGTGCCAGCAGCTTCGGGAGGTTATCCACAGATACGCAGTATTTT; cdr3_aa: CASSFGRLSTDTQYF; v_call: TRBV7-2; d_call: TRBD2; clone_size: -; j_call: TRBJ2-3
cdr3_nt: TGCAGCGTTCGAACTAGCGGCCTTACAGAGCAGTACTTC; cdr3_aa: CSVRTSGLTEQYF; v_call: TRBV29-1; d_call: TRBD2; clone_size: -; j_call: TRBJ2-5
cdr3_nt: TGTGCCAGCAGTTCGAGCCTGGCGGGAGCTTTCTTT; cdr3_aa: CASSSSLAGAFF; v_call: TRBV28; d_call: -; clone_size: -; j_call: TRBJ1-1
cdr3_nt: TGCGCCAGCAGCTTGGGAGGCGGTAATGAAAAACTGTTTTTT; cdr3_aa: CASSLGGGNEKLFF; v_call: TRBV5-1; d_call: -; clone_size: -; j_call: TRBJ1-4
cdr3_nt: TGCGCCAGCAGCCAAGTTACTACCGGACTCGGGACAGATACGCAGTATTTT; cdr3_aa: CASSQVTTGLGTDTQYF; v_call: TRBV4-1; d_call: -; clone_size: -; j_call: TRBJ2-3
cdr3_nt: TGCGCCAGCAGCCCGGGTGGGACAGGGATTGTGGAGACCCAGTACTTC; cdr3_aa: CASSPGGTGIVETQYF; v_call: TRBV5-1; d_call: TRBD1; clone_size: -; j_call: TRBJ2-5
cdr3_nt: TGTGCCTGGAGCATGGACAGCCTCTCTGGAAACACCATATATTTT; cdr3_aa: CAWSMDSLSGNTIYF; v_call: TRBV30; d_call: -; clone_size: -; j_call: TRBJ1-3
cdr3_nt: TGTGCCAGCTGGGATTTAATAGCGGGGAGGGTTCGAAGCTCCTACGAGCAGTACTTC; cdr3_aa: CASWDLIAGRVRSSYEQYF; v_call: TRBV2; d_call: TRBD2; clone_size: -; j_call: TRBJ2-7
cdr3_nt: TGTGCCAGCAGTTATCCTACTAGCGGGGGGTCAGATACGCAGTATTTT; cdr3_aa: CASSYPTSGGSDTQYF; v_call: TRBV6-6; d_call: TRBD2; clone_size: -; j_call: TRBJ2-3
cdr3_nt: TGTGCCAGCAGCAGCACGGTGCTCACCTACGAGCAGTACTTC; cdr3_aa: CASSSTVLTYEQYF; v_call: TRBV7-2; d_call: -; clone_size: medium-sized; j_call: TRBJ2-7
cdr3_nt: TGTGCCAGCAGCTTGGGTCGTTTGCAGTTCTTC; cdr3_aa: CASSLGRLQFF; v_call: TRBV5-8; d_call: -; clone_size: -; j_call: TRBJ2-1
cdr3_nt: TGTGCCAGCAGCCTGACGGGTAGCTCCTACAATGAGCAGTTCTTC; cdr3_aa: CASSLTGSSYNEQFF; v_call: TRBV7-3; d_call: -; clone_size: -; j_call: TRBJ2-1
cdr3_nt: TGTGCCAGCAGTCTGGGGGGTGATGGTCGCCAAGAGACCCAGTACTTC; cdr3_aa: CASSLGGDGRQETQYF; v_call: TRBV5-6; d_call: -; clone_size: -; j_call: TRBJ2-5
cdr3_nt: TGCGCCAGCAGCCAAGATTTAGCCTCGGCTGATGGCTACACCTTC; cdr3_aa: CASSQDLASADGYTF; v_call: TRBV4-3; d_call: -; clone_size: -; j_call: TRBJ1-2
cdr3_nt: TGTGCCAGCAGTTGGGTTAGCGGGGGGCAAGAGACCCAGTACTTC; cdr3_aa: CASSWVSGGQETQYF; v_call: TRBV28; d_call: TRBD2; clone_size: -; j_call: TRBJ2-5
cdr3_nt: TGCGCCAGCAGCACCGGACTAGCGGGGGGTGGTGAGCAGTTCTTC; cdr3_aa: CASSTGLAGGGEQFF; v_call: TRBV5-1; d_call: TRBD2; clone_size: once; j_call: TRBJ2-1
cdr3_nt: TGTGCCAGCAGCGACGGGAATCAGCCCCAGCATTTT; cdr3_aa: CASSDGNQPQHF; v_call: TRBV5-4; d_call: -; clone_size: -; j_call: TRBJ1-5
cdr3_nt: TGTGCCAGCAGCTTAGAAGGACAGGGGGCGCTCCCTTTACGGTTC; cdr3_aa: CASSLEGQGALPLRF; v_call: TRBV7-9; d_call: TRBD1; clone_size: -; j_call: TRBJ2-7
cdr3_nt: TGTGCCAGCAGCTTAGTCGGGGGGACTAATGAAAAACTGTTTTTT; cdr3_aa: CASSLVGGTNEKLFF; v_call: TRBV7-2; d_call: -; clone_size: -; j_call: TRBJ1-4
cdr3_nt: TGTGCCAGCAGTGGCTCGAGGACAGTTGAGACCCAGTACTTC; cdr3_aa: CASSGSRTVETQYF; v_call: TRBV25-1; d_call: -; clone_size: -; j_call: TRBJ2-5
cdr3_nt: TGTGCCAGCAGCTGGGGAGGGGGGGGCTCCTATAATTCACCCCTCCACTTT; cdr3_aa: CASSWGGGGSYNSPLHF; v_call: TRBV7-9; d_call: -; clone_size: once; j_call: TRBJ1-6
cdr3_nt: TGTGCCAGCAGCTTAGATCTCCGGACAGGATCACCCCTCCACTTT; cdr3_aa: CASSLDLRTGSPLHF; v_call: TRBV11-2; d_call: TRBD1; clone_size: -; j_call: TRBJ1-6
cdr3_nt: TGTGCCAGCTGGAGCGGGGGTAAGGAGACCCAGTACTTC; cdr3_aa: CASWSGGKETQYF; v_call: TRBV6-5; d_call: TRBD2; clone_size: few; j_call: TRBJ2-5
cdr3_nt: TGTGCCAGCAGTGACGCCTGGGGGACAGCCCAAGGTGGGCAGTATTTT; cdr3_aa: CASSDAWGTAQGGQYF; v_call: TRBV6-4; d_call: TRBD1; clone_size: few; j_call: TRBJ2-3
cdr3_nt: TGTGCCAGCATCCGAGGACTAGCGGGGCTAAGAGGAGAGACCCAGTACTTC; cdr3_aa: CASIRGLAGLRGETQYF; v_call: TRBV2; d_call: TRBD2; clone_size: -; j_call: TRBJ2-5
cdr3_nt: TGTGCCAGCAGCTCCCGGGACAGGTGGACTGAAGCTTTCTTT; cdr3_aa: CASSSRDRWTEAFF; v_call: TRBV5-4; d_call: TRBD1; clone_size: few; j_call: TRBJ1-1
cdr3_nt: TGTGCCAGCAGCCGTGGGACAGCCAGAGAGACCCAGTACTTC; cdr3_aa: CASSRGTARETQYF; v_call: TRBV27; d_call: TRBD1; clone_size: -; j_call: TRBJ2-5
cdr3_nt: TGCAGCGTTGAAGGGACTAGCCCCGACACCGGGGAGCTGTTTTTT; cdr3_aa: CSVEGTSPDTGELFF; v_call: TRBV29-1; d_call: TRBD2; clone_size: -; j_call: TRBJ2-2
cdr3_nt: TGTGCCAGTACCTTCCCCCTCGACAGCAGAAACACCATATATTTT; cdr3_aa: CASTFPLDSRNTIYF; v_call: TRBV19; d_call: -; clone_size: -; j_call: TRBJ1-3
cdr3_nt: TGTGCCAACCAGGACAGTGGGTCCGAGCAGTTCTTC; cdr3_aa: CANQDSGSEQFF; v_call: TRBV10-3; d_call: -; clone_size: -; j_call: TRBJ2-1
cdr3_nt: TGTGCCAGCAGTGTAAGCGGGCTTGGCGAAGCTTTCTTT; cdr3_aa: CASSVSGLGEAFF; v_call: TRBV25-1; d_call: -; clone_size: few; j_call: TRBJ1-1
cdr3_nt: TGTGCCAGCAGCTTAGGAGGAGCGGGGGGGAATGAGCAGTTCTTC; cdr3_aa: CASSLGGAGGNEQFF; v_call: TRBV7-2; d_call: TRBD2; clone_size: -; j_call: TRBJ2-1
cdr3_nt: TGCGCCAGCAGCTCCGTGCCCTCGAGCTCCTACGAGCAGTACTTC; cdr3_aa: CASSSVPSSSYEQYF; v_call: TRBV5-1; d_call: -; clone_size: -; j_call: TRBJ2-7
cdr3_nt: TGTGCCAGCAGGTTTAGCGGGGGCCAATCCTACGAGCAGTACTTC; cdr3_aa: CASRFSGGQSYEQYF; v_call: TRBV6-5; d_call: TRBD2; clone_size: -; j_call: TRBJ2-7
cdr3_nt: TGCAGCGGTGAACAGGGTTCGGGCACTGAAGCTTTCTTT; cdr3_aa: CSGEQGSGTEAFF; v_call: TRBV29-1; d_call: -; clone_size: -; j_call: TRBJ1-1
cdr3_nt: TGTGCCAGCAGTGAGCCGGGTCCCAGGGTTTATAGCAATCAGCCCCAGCATTTT; cdr3_aa: CASSEPGPRVYSNQPQHF; v_call: TRBV2; d_call: -; clone_size: -; j_call: TRBJ1-5
cdr3_nt: TGTGCCAGCAGTATTGGGGGGGCAGCGGGGGCGTCCTACAATGAGCAGTTCTTC; cdr3_aa: CASSIGGAAGASYNEQFF; v_call: TRBV5-4; d_call: TRBD2; clone_size: -; j_call: TRBJ2-1
cdr3_nt: TGTGCCAGCAGCCCCGACTCGGGGGGGACCCAGTACTTC; cdr3_aa: CASSPDSGGTQYF; v_call: TRBV9; d_call: TRBD2; clone_size: -; j_call: TRBJ2-5
cdr3_nt: TGTGCCAGCAGCTTAGGTCCAGGGTGGGAGGATGAGCAGTTCTTC; cdr3_aa: CASSLGPGWEDEQFF; v_call: TRBV7-8; d_call: -; clone_size: -; j_call: TRBJ2-1
cdr3_nt: TGCGCCAGCAGCGGGGCCGGGACTAGCGGCTACGAGCAGTACTTC; cdr3_aa: CASSGAGTSGYEQYF; v_call: TRBV5-1; d_call: TRBD2; clone_size: -; j_call: TRBJ2-7
cdr3_nt: TGTGCCAGCAGCGTAGGGCCCGGGGGTGAAGCTTTCTTT; cdr3_aa: CASSVGPGGEAFF; v_call: TRBV9; d_call: -; clone_size: -; j_call: TRBJ1-1